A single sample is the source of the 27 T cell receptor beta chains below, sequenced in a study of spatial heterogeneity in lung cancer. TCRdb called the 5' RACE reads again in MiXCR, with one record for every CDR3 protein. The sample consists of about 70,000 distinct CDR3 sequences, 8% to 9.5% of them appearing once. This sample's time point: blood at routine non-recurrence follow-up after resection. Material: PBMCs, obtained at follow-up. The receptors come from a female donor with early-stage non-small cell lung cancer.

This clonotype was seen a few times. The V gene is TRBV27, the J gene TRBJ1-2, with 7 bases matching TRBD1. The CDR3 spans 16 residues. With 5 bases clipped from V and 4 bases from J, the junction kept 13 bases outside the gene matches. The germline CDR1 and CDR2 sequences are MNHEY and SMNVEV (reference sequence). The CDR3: CASSVQAGTAIYGYTF. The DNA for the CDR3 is TGTGCCAGCAGTGTCCAGGCCGGGACAGCTATCTATGGCTACACCTTC.

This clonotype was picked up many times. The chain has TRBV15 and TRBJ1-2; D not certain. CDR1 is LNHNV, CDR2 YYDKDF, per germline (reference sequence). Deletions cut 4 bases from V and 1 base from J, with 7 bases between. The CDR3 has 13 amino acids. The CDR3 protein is CATSTGRNYGYTF. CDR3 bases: TGTGCCACCAGCACCGGACGTAACTATGGCTACACCTTC.

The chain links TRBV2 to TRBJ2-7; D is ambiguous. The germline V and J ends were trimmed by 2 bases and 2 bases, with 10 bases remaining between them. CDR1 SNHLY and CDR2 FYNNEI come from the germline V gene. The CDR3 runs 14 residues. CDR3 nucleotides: TGTGCCAGCAGTGAATTCCGGGCCCCCTACGAGCAGTACTTC. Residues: CASSEFRAPYEQYF.

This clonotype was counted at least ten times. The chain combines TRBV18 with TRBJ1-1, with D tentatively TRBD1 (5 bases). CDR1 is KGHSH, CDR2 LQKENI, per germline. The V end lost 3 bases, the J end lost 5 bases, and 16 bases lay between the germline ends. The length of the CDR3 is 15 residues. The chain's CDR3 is CASSPSLPGRTEAFF. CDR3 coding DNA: TGTGCCAGCTCACCGTCCTTACCGGGACGGACTGAAGCTTTCTTT.

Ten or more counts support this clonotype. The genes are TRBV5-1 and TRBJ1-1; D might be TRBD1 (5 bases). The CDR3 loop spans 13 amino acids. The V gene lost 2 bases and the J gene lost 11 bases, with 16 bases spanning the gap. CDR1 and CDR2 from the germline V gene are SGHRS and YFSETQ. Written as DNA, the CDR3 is TGCGCCAGCAGCTTCGGCAGGGATACGGGGGCTTTCTTT. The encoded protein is CASSFGRDTGAFF.

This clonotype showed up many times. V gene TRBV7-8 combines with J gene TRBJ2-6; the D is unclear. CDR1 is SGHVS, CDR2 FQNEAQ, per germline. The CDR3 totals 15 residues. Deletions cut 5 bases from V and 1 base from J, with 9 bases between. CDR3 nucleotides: TGTGCCAGCAGCGTAGTCCTATCTGGGGCCAACGTCCTGACTTTC. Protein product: CASSVVLSGANVLTF. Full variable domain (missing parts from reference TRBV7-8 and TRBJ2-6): GAGVSQSPRYKVAKRGQDVALRCDPISGHVSLFWYQQALGQGPEFLTYFQNEAQLDKSGLPSDRFFAERPEGSVSTLKIQRTQQEDSAVYLCASSVVLSGANVLTFGAGSRLTVL.

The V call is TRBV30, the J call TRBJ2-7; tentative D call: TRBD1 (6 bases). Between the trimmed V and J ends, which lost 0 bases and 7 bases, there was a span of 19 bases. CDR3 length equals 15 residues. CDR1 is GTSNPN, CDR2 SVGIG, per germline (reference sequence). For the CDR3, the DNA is TGTGCCTGGAGTGTTTGGGCAGGGGATTCTCAAGAGCAGTACTTC. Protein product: CAWSVWAGDSQEQYF. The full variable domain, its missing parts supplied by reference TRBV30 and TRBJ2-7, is SQTIHQWPATLVQPVGSPLSLECTVEGTSNPNLYWYRQAAGRGLQLLFYSVGIGQISSEVPQNLSASRPQDRQFILSSKKLLLSDSGFYLCAWSVWAGDSQEQYFGPGTRLTVT.

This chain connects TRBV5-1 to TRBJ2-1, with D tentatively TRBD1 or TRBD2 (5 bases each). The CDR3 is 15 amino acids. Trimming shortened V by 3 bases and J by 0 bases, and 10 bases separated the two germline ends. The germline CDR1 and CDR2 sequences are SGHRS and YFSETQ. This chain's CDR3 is CASSWGIRSYNEQFF. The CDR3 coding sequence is TGCGCCAGCAGCTGGGGGATTCGCTCCTACAATGAGCAGTTCTTC.

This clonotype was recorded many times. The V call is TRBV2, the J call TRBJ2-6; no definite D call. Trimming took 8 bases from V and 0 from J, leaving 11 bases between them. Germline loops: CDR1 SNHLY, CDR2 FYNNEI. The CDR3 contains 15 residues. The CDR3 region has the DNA TGTGCCAGCCGCGCAGGCGTCTCTGGGGCCAACGTCCTGACTTTC. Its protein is CASRAGVSGANVLTF.

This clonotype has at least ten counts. The CDR3 DNA follows: TGTGCCAGCAGTTCTAACCGGAGGGGGCTGATGGGATCGTACCAAGAGACCCAGTACTTC. This translates into CASSSNRRGLMGSYQETQYF. This rearrangement joins TRBV12-3 or TRBV12-4 to TRBJ2-5, with D maybe TRBD1 (7 bases). This CDR3 is 20 amino acids long. Deletions cut 4 bases from V and 0 bases from J, with 27 bases between.

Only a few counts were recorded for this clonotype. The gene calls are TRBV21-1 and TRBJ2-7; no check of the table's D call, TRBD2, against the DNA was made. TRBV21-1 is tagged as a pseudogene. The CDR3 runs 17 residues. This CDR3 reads CASSKRQGPACSYEQYF. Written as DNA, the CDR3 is TGTGCCAGCAGCAAGCGCCAGGGACCAGCTTGCTCCTACGAGCAGTACTTC.

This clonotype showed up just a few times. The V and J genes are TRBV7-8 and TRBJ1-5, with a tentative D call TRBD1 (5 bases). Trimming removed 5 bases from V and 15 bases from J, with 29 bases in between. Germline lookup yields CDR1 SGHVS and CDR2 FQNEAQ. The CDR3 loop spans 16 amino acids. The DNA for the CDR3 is TGTGCCAGCAGCCCCCGGGGGGGTTTGAACAACTTTGAAAGGCATTTT. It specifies CASSPRGGLNNFERHF.

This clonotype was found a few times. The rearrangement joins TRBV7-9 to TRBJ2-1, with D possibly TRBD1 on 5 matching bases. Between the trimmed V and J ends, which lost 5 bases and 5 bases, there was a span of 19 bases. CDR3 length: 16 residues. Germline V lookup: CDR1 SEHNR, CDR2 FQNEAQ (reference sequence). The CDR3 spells CASSPRPRSGHNEQFF. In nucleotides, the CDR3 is TGTGCCAGCAGCCCTAGGCCGCGCTCAGGGCACAATGAGCAGTTCTTC.

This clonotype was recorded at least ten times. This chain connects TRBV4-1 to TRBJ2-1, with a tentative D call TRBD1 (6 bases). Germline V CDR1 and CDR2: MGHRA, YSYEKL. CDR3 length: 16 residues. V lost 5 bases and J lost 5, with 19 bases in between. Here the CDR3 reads CASSSQGPTWNNEQFF. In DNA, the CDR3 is TGCGCCAGCAGCTCACAGGGTCCCACATGGAACAATGAGCAGTTCTTC.

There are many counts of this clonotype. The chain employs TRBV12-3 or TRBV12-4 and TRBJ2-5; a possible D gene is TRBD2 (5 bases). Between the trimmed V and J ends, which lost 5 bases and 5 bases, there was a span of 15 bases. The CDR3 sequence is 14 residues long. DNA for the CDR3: TGTGCCAGCAGTCGGGATGGGAGACGCGAGACCCAGTACTTC. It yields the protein CASSRDGRRETQYF.

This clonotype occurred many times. The CDR3 coding sequence is TGTGCCAGCTCAGAACGGACAGGGAACACTGAAGCTTTCTTT. Encoded protein: CASSERTGNTEAFF. This chain uses TRBV18 with TRBJ1-1; 7 bases match TRBD1. The trim removed 5 bases at V and 1 base at J, leaving 4 bases unmatched. This CDR3 is 14 amino acids long. Per germline, CDR1 KGHSH and CDR2 LQKENI.

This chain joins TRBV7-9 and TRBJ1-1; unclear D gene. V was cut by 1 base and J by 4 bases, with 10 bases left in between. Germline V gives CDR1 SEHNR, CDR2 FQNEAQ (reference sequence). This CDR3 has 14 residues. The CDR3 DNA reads TGTGCCAGCAGCTTAGGACACTCGAGCACTGAAGCTTTCTTT. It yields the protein CASSLGHSSTEAFF.

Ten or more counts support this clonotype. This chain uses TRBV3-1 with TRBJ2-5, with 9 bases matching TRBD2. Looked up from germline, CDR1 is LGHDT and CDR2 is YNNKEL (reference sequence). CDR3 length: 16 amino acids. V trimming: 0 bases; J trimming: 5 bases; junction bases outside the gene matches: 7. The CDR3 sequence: CASSQEGLAVPETQYF. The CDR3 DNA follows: TGTGCCAGCAGCCAAGAGGGACTAGCTGTCCCCGAGACCCAGTACTTC.

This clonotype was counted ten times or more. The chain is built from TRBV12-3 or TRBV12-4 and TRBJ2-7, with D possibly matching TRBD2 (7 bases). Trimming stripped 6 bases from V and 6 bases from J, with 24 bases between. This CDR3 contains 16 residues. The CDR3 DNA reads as TGTGCCAGCAGCCGATTAGGGGGGGGCGCAAACCGCGAGCAGTACTTC. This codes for CASSRLGGGANREQYF.

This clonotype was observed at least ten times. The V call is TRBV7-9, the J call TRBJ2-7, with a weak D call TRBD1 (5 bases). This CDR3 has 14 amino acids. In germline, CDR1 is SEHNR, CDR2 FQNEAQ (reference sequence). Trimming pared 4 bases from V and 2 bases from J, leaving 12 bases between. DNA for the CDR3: TGTGCCAGCAGCTACCAGGGTTTCCCCTACGAGCAGTACTTC. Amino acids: CASSYQGFPYEQYF.

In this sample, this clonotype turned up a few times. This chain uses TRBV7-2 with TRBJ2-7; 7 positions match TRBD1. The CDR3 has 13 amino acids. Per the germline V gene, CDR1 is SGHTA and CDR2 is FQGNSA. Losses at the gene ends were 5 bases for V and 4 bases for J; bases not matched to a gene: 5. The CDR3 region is CASSLGQRYEQYF. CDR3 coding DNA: TGTGCCAGCAGCCTGGGACAGCGGTACGAGCAGTACTTC.

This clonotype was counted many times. CDR3 nucleotides: TGTGCCTCCTCCCGGGGCACCCAAGAGACCCAGTACTTC. Amino acid sequence: CASSRGTQETQYF. The rearrangement uses TRBV7-6 and TRBJ2-5, with D perhaps assigned TRBD1 or TRBD2 (5 bases each). Germline CDR1 and CDR2: SGHVS and FNYEAQ. This CDR3 contains 13 residues. V lost 11 bases and J lost 1, with 14 bases in between.

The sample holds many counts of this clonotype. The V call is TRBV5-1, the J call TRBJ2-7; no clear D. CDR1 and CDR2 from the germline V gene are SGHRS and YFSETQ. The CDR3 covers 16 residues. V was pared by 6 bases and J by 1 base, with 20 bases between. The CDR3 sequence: CASTQGGFIGSYEQYF. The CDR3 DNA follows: TGCGCCAGCACCCAAGGTGGTTTTATCGGTTCCTACGAGCAGTACTTC.

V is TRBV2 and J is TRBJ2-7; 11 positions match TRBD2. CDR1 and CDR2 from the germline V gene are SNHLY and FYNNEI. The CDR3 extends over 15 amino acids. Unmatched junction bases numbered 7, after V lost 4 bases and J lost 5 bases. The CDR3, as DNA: TGTGCCAGCAGTGGCGGACTAGCGGGTTCCAACGAGCAGTACTTC. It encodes CASSGGLAGSNEQYF.

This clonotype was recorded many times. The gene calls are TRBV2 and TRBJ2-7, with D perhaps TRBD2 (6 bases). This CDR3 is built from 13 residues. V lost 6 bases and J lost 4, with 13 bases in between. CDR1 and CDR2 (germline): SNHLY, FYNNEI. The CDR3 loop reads CASRTSFDYEQYF. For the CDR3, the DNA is TGTGCCAGCAGGACTAGTTTTGATTACGAGCAGTACTTC. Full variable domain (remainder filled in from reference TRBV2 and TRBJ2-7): EPEVTQTPSHQVTQMGQEVILRCVPISNHLYFYWYRQILGQKVEFLVSFYNNEISEKSEIFDDQFSVERPDGSNFTLKIRSTKLEDSAMYFCASRTSFDYEQYFGPGTRLTVT.

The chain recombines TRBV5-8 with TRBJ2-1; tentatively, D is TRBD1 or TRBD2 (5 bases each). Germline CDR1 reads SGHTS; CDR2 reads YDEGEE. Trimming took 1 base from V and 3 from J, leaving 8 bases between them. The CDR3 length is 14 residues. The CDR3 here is CASSLWDGYNEQFF. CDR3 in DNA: TGTGCCAGCAGCTTGTGGGACGGCTACAATGAGCAGTTCTTC. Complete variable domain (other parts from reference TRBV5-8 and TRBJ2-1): EAGVTQSPTHLIKTRGQQATLRCSPISGHTSVYWYQQALGLGLQFLLWYDEGEERNRGNFPPRFSGRQFPNYSSELNVNALELEDSALYLCASSLWDGYNEQFFGPGTRLTVL.

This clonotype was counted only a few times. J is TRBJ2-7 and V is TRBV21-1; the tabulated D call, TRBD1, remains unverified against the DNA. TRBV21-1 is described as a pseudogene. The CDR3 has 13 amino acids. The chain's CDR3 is CASSMGHLPGEYF. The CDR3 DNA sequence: TGTGCCAGCAGCATGGGCCATCTTCCCGGGGAGTACTTC.